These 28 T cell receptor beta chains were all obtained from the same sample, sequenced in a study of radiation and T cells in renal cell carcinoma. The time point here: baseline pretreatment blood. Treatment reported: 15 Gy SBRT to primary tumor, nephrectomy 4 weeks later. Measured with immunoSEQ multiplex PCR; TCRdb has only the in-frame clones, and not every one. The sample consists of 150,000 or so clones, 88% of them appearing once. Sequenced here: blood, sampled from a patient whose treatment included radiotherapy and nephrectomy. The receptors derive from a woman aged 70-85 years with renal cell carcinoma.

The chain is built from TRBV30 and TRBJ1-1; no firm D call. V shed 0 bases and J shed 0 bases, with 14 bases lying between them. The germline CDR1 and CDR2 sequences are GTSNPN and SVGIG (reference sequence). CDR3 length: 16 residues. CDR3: CAWSVNTGQMNTEAFF. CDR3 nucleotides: TGTGCCTGGAGTGTAAATACTGGTCAGATGAACACTGAAGCTTTCTTT.

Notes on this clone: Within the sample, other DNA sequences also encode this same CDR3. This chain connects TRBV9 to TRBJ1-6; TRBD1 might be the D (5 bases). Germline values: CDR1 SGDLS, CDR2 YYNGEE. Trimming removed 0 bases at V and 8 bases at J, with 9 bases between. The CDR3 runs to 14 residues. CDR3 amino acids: CASSVVGGDSPLHF. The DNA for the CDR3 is TGTGCCAGCAGCGTAGTCGGGGGTGATTCACCCCTCCACTTT.

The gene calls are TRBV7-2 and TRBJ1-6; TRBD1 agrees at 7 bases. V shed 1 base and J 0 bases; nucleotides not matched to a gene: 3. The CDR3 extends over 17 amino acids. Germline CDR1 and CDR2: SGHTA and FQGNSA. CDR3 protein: CASSLGQGSSYNSPLHF. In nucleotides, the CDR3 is TGTGCCAGCAGCTTAGGACAGGGTAGCTCCTATAATTCACCCCTCCACTTT.

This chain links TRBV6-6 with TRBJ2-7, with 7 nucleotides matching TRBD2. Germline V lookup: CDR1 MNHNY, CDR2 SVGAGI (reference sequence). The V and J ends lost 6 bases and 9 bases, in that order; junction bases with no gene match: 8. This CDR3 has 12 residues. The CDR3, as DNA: TGTGCCAGCAGCAGGCCCCCGGGGGGGCAGTACTTC. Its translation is CASSRPPGGQYF.

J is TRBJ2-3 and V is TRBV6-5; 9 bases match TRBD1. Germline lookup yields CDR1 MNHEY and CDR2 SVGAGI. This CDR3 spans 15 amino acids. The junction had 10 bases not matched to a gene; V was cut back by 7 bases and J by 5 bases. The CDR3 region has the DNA TGTGCCAGCAATCCCGGGACAGGGCGGGGAGATACGCAGTATTTT. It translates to CASNPGTGRGDTQYF.

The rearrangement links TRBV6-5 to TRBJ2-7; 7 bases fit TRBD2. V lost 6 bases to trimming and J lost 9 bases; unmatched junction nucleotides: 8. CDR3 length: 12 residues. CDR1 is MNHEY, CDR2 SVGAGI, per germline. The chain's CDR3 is CASSRPPGGQYF. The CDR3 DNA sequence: TGTGCCAGCAGCAGGCCCCCGGGGGGGCAGTACTTC.

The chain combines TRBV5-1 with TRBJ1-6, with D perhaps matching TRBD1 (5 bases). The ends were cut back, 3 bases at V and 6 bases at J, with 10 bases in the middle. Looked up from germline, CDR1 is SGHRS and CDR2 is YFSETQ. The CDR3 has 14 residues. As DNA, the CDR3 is TGCGCCAGCAGCTCCGACAGTTTTAATTCACCCCTCCACTTT. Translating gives CASSSDSFNSPLHF.

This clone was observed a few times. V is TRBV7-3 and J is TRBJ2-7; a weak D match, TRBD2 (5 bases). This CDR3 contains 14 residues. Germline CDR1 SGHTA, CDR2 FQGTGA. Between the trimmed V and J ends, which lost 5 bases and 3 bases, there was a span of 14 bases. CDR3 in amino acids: CASSPSSGNYEQYF. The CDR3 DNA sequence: TGTGCCAGCAGCCCGTCGAGCGGCAACTACGAGCAGTACTTC.

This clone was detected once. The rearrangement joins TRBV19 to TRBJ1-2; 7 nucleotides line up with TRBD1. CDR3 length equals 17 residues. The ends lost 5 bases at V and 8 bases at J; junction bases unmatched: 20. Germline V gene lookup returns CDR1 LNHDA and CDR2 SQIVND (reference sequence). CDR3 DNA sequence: TGTGCCAGTAGTGTTCTTGGACAGGTCTCCCCCTCGGGAGGCTACACCTTC. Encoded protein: CASSVLGQVSPSGGYTF. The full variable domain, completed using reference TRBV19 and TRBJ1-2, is DGGITQSPKYLFRKEGQNVTLSCEQNLNHDAMYWYRQDPGQGLRLIYYSQIVNDFQKGDIAEGYSVSREKKESFPLTVTSAQKNPTAFYLCASSVLGQVSPSGGYTFGSGTRLTVV.

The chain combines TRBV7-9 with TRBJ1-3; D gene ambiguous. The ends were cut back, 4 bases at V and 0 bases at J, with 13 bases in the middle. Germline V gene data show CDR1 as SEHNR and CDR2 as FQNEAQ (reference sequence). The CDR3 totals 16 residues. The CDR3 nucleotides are TGTGCCAGCAGCTATTTTACAGCGTCCTCTGGAAACACCATATATTTT. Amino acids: CASSYFTASSGNTIYF.

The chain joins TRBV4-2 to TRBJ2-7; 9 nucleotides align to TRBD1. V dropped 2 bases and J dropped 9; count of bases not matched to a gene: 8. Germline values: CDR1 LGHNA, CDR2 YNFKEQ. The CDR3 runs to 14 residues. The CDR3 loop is CASSQTGQGTGQYF. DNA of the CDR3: TGTGCCAGCAGCCAAACGGGACAGGGCACAGGGCAGTACTTC.

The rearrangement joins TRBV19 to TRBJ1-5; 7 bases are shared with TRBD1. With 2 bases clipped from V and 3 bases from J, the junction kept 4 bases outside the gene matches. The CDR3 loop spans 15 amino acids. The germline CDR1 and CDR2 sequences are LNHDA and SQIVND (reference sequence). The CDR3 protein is CASSILQGNNQPQHF. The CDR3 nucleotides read TGTGCCAGTAGTATATTACAGGGGAACAATCAGCCCCAGCATTTT.

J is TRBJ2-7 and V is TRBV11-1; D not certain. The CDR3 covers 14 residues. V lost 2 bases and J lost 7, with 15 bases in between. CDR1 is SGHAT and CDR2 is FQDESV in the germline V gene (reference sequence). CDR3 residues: CASSLKAPEGEQYF. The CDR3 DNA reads TGTGCCAGCAGCTTAAAAGCGCCCGAAGGGGAGCAGTACTTC.

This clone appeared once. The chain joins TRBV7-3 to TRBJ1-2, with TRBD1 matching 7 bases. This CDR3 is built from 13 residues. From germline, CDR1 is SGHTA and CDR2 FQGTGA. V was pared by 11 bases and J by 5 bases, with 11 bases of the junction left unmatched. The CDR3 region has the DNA TGTGCCGGCAAAAGGGGGACAGCTTATGGCTACACCTTC. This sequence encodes CAGKRGTAYGYTF.

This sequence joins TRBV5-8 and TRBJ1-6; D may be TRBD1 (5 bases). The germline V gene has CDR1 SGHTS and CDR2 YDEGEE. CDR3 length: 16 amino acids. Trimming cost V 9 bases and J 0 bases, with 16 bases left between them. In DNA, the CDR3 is TGTGCCATATCCCGTGGGGGAAACTCCTATAATTCACCCCTCCACTTT. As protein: CAISRGGNSYNSPLHF. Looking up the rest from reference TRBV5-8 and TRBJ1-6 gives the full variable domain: EAGVTQSPTHLIKTRGQQATLRCSPISGHTSVYWYQQALGLGLQFLLWYDEGEERNRGNFPPRFSGRQFPNYSSELNVNALELEDSALYLCAISRGGNSYNSPLHFGNGTRLTVT.

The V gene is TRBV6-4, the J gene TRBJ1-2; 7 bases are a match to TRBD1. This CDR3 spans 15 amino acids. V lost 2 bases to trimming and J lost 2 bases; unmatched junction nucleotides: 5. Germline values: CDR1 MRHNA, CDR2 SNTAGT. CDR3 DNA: TGTGCCAGCAGTGACGACTACAGGGGAAACTATGGCTACACCTTC. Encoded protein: CASSDDYRGNYGYTF.

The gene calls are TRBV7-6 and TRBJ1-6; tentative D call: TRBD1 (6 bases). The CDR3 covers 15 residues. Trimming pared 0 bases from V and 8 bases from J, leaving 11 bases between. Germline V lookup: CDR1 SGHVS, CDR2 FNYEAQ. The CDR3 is CASSLADSGDSPLHF. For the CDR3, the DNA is TGTGCCAGCAGCTTAGCGGACAGTGGGGATTCACCCCTCCACTTT.

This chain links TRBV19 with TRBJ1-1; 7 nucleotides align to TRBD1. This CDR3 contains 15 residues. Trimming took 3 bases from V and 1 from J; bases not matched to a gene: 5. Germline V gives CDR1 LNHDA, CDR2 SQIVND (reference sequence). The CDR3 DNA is TGTGCCAGTAGTATGGGAGGGGGCCGGAACACTGAAGCTTTCTTT. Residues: CASSMGGGRNTEAFF.

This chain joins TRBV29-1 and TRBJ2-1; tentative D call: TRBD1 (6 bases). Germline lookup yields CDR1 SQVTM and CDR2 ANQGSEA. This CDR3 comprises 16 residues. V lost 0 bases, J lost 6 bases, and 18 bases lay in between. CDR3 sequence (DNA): TGCAGCGTTGAAGACCCGCGTCGAACAGGGTTCAATGAGCAGTTCTTC. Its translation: CSVEDPRRTGFNEQFF.

The CDR3 loop is CASTTSGGAVPGELFF. The CDR3 DNA reads as TGTGCCAGCACCACTAGCGGGGGGGCGGTCCCCGGGGAGCTGTTTTTT. The rearrangement uses TRBV7-2 and TRBJ2-2; 13 nucleotides agree with TRBD2. Per germline, CDR1 SGHTA and CDR2 FQGNSA. The CDR3 runs to 16 residues. After removal of 7 bases from V and 6 bases from J, the junction contained 8 bases not matched to a gene. Using reference TRBV7-2 and TRBJ2-2 for the parts outside the CDR3, the full variable domain is GAGVSQSPSNKVTEKGKDVELRCDPISGHTALYWYRQSLGQGLEFLIYFQGNSAPDKSGLPSDRFSAERTGGSVSTLTIQRTQQEDSAVYLCASTTSGGAVPGELFFGEGSRLTVL.

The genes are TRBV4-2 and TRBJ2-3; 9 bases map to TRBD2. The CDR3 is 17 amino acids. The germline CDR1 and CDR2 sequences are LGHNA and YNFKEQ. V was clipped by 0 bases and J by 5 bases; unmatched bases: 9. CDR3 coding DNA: TGTGCCAGCAGCCAAGATGGGGCGGGGGGGCTGAAAGATACGCAGTATTTT. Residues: CASSQDGAGGLKDTQYF.

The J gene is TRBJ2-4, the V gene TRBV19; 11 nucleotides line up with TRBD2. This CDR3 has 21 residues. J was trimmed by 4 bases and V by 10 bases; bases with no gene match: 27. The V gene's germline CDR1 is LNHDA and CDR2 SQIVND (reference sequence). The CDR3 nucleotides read TGTGCCATTGGAGCTAGGGTAGCGGGGGGGACGTTAGAGGTCCCGAAAAACATTCAGTACTTC. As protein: CAIGARVAGGTLEVPKNIQYF.

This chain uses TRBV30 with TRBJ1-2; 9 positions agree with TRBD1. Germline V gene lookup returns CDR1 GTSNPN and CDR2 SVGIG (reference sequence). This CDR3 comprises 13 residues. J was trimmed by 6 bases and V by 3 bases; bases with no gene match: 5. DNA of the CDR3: TGTGCCTGGAGGGGCAGGACAGGGGATGGCTACACCTTC. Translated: CAWRGRTGDGYTF.

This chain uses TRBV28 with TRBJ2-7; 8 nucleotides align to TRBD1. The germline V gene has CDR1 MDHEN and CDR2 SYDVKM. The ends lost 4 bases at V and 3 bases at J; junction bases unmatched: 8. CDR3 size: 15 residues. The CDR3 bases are TGTGCCAGCAGTTCGACAGGGGCACGTCACTACGAGCAGTACTTC. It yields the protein CASSSTGARHYEQYF.

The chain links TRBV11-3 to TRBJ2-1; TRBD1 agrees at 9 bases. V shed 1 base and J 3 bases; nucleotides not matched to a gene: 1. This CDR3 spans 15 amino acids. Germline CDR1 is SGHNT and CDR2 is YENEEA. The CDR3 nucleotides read TGTGCCAGCAGCTTAGGGGACAGGGACTACAATGAGCAGTTCTTC. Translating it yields CASSLGDRDYNEQFF.

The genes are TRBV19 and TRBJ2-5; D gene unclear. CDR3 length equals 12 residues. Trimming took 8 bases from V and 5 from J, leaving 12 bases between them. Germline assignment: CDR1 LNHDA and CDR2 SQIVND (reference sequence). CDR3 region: CASGFLKETQYF. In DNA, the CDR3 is TGTGCCAGTGGTTTTCTAAAGGAGACCCAGTACTTC.

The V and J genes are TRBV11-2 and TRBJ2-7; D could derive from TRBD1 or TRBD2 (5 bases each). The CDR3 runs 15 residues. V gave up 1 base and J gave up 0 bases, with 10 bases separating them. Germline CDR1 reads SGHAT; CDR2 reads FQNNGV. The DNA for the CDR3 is TGTGCCAGCAGCTTAGGGCAGGGACCCTCCTACGAGCAGTACTTC. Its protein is CASSLGQGPSYEQYF. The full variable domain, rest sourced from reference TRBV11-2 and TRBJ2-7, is EAGVAQSPRYKIIEKRQSVAFWCNPISGHATLYWYQQILGQGPKLLIQFQNNGVVDDSQLPKDRFSAERLKGVDSTLKIQPAKLEDSAVYLCASSLGQGPSYEQYFGPGTRLTVT.

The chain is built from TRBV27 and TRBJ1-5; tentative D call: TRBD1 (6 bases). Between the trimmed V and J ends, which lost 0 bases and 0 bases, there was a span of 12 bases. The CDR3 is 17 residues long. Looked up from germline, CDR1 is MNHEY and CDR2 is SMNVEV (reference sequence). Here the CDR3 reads CASSLSRTDYSNQPQHF. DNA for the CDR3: TGTGCCAGCAGTTTATCGAGGACAGACTATAGCAATCAGCCCCAGCATTTT.